A selection of T cell receptor beta chains follows, all from one sample in a study of cytomegalovirus exposure and HLA in healthy donors. Some clones are missing from TCRdb's copy, which holds only in-frame ones; the method was immunoSEQ multiplex PCR. The sample shows some 52,000 clones, about three quarters of them seen only once. Sequenced input: PBMCs. These receptors all come from a man between 18 and 29 years old in good health and CMV-seronegative. Each CDR3 is given with its conserved first and last residue. D genes are given only for firm matches. Some rows have no size entry. The others give once, few or many, or a class for an expanded clone.

J,V,length,size,D,DNA,CDR3
TRBJ2-7,TRBV11-1,13,-,TRBD1,TGTGCCAGCAGCCCCCGGGACAGGGTCGAGCAGTACTTC,CASSPRDRVEQYF
TRBJ2-1,TRBV6-5,15,-,TRBD2,TGTGCCAGCAGCCAAGCTAGCGGGGAGTACAATGAGCAGTTCTTC,CASSQASGEYNEQFF
TRBJ2-7,TRBV10-3,14,-,-,TGTGCCATCAGTGAGTCGACAAAATCCTACGAGCAGTACTTC,CAISESTKSYEQYF
TRBJ2-3,TRBV6-1,12,-,-,TGTGCCAGCAGACAGTCCACAGATACGCAGTATTTT,CASRQSTDTQYF
TRBJ2-7,TRBV6-1,14,-,-,TGTGCCAGCAAGTTTGGGGCAGCCTCCTACGAGCAGTACTTC,CASKFGAASYEQYF
TRBJ1-5,TRBV6-6,14,few,TRBD1,TGTGCCAGCAGCACAAGACAGGGAGGACAGCCCCAGCATTTT,CASSTRQGGQPQHF
TRBJ1-1,TRBV28,14,-,-,TGTGCCAGCAGTTTCGGACTGACGAACACTGAAGCTTTCTTT,CASSFGLTNTEAFF
TRBJ1-5,TRBV5-1,13,-,-,TGCGCCAGCAGCTCGGGGGGGGGCGGGTCCCAGCATTTT,CASSSGGGGSQHF
TRBJ1-2,TRBV5-1,14,-,-,TGCGCCAGCAGCTTGGACAGAGCTAACTATGGCTACACCTTC,CASSLDRANYGYTF
TRBJ2-1,TRBV29-1,13,once,TRBD1,TGCAGCGCCGGGACAGGGGCTAACAATGAGCAGTTCTTC,CSAGTGANNEQFF
TRBJ1-1,TRBV25-1,17,-,-,TGTGCCAGCAGTTCGGTTCGCCTCCCGGTGGGGAGTACTGAAGCTTTCTTT,CASSSVRLPVGSTEAFF
TRBJ2-5,TRBV5-4,15,-,TRBD1,TGTGCCAGCAGCGAACCGGGACAGGGTCAAGAGACCCAGTACTTC,CASSEPGQGQETQYF
TRBJ1-1,TRBV30,14,-,-,TGTGCCTGGATAGGGGAAGGGCTGGGCACTGAAGCTTTCTTT,CAWIGEGLGTEAFF
TRBJ1-6,TRBV28,17,-,-,TGTGCCAGCAGTTTAATGACGGCTAGCTCCTATAATTCACCCCTCCACTTT,CASSLMTASSYNSPLHF
TRBJ2-7,TRBV4-1,16,few,-,TGCGCCAGCAGCCAAGGGAAAGGGCGGGGTCCCTACGAGCAGTACTTC,CASSQGKGRGPYEQYF
TRBJ1-6,TRBV29-1,13,once,-,TGCAGCGCACGAGGTGGGGCAAATTCACCCCTCCACTTT,CSARGGANSPLHF
TRBJ2-2,TRBV7-7,14,-,TRBD1,TGTGCCAGCAGCTCCAGACAGGGAACCGGGGAGCTGTTTTTT,CASSSRQGTGELFF
TRBJ2-1,TRBV6-5,15,-,TRBD1,TGTGCCAGCAGCCTGGACAGGGAGGAGTACAATGAGCAGTTCTTC,CASSLDREEYNEQFF
TRBJ2-7,TRBV5-6,11,-,-,TGTGCCAGCAGCCAGGGCTACGAGCAGTACTTC,CASSQGYEQYF
TRBJ2-2,TRBV7-9,13,-,-,TGTGCCAGCAGCGGAACAGGGATCGGGGAGCTGTTTTTT,CASSGTGIGELFF
TRBJ1-1,TRBV10-3,14,-,-,TGTGCCATCAGTGAGTCGACTCCGACCACTGAAGCTTTCTTT,CAISESTPTTEAFF
TRBJ1-4,TRBV6-1,12,-,-,TGTGCCAGCAGATCCGGGACACTGAAACTGTTTTTT,CASRSGTLKLFF